This TCR beta chain is from a study of blood T cell repertoires in COVID-19. Study summary: Both acute and convalescent COVID-19 samples were obtained from the United States, Italy and Spain. Sample material is recorded as cDNA or gDNA derived from T cells, B-cell-depleted T cells, or PBMCs.

In the original workflow: Quantification of nucleated cells was approximated via reference gene primer amplification. Method: immunoSEQ multiplex PCR; TCRdb's copy keeps in-frame clones and lacks some. V, J and clone size derive from that table, while D and trimming were established from the DNA sequence. This table holds about 36,000 clones, around four fifths found once. The germline gives CDR1 MDHEN, CDR2 SYDVKM. This CDR3 contains 16 residues. V was shortened by 6 bases and J by 4 bases, with 22 bases between the two germline ends. This rearrangement joins TRBV28 to TRBJ2-7; possibly TRBD2 for D (6 bases). The sample taken for sequencing was peripheral blood. The origin of this receptor is a human donor in a cohort sampled during active or convalescent COVID-19. The donor label of this sample is uncertain. The chain's CDR3 is CASRPPGPRAGYEQYF. In DNA, the CDR3 is TGTGCCAGCAGACCCCCAGGCCCAAGGGCGGGGTACGAGCAGTACTTC.